This TCR beta chain came from a study of cytomegalovirus exposure and HLA in healthy donors. Study findings and constraints: One variant, a missense change in DCLRE1C, was linked in a later analysis to TCR beta V- and J-gene trimming. Investigators reported 164 TCR beta chains as tied to cytomegalovirus. In vitro, three CMV-associated chains proved specific for CMV antigens.

PCR was performed using 60 Vbeta and 13 Jbeta primers. Data came from immunoSEQ multiplex PCR; TCRdb stores just in-frame clones and leaves some out. The sample yields 200,000 or so clones, more than 70% seen once. This CDR3 contains 15 residues. CDR1 is SGHTS and CDR2 is YDEGEE in the germline V gene. V lost 2 bases to trimming and J lost 6 bases; unmatched junction nucleotides: 6. A note on this clone: What it binds is unknown.

Material: PBMCs. The V call is TRBV5-8, the J call TRBJ2-1, with 9 bases that match TRBD2. The receptor comes from a boy between 10 and 17 years old in good health and CMV-seronegative. CDR3 bases: TGTGCCAGCAGCTTCAGACTAGCGGAGGTCAATGAGCAGTTCTTC. Translating it yields CASSFRLAEVNEQFF.